This T cell receptor (beta chain) derives from a study of spatial heterogeneity in lung cancer. On the study more broadly: Alpha-chain sequences were detected in numbers that were consistently lower than beta-chain sequences. Study conclusions and caveats: Ubiquitous expanded tumor TCRs appeared in blood more at resection than follow-up.

Individual TCR cDNA molecules each bore their own unique molecular identifier. Each CDR3 protein is one row after TCRdb ran MiXCR on the 5' RACE reads. The data hold around 20,000 distinct CDR3 sequences, with around 19% observed a single time. In the case of this clonotype: The target antigen is unknown.

Trimming cost V 4 bases and J 0 bases; bases outside gene matches: 6. The length of the CDR3 is 15 residues. Germline V CDR1 and CDR2: SEHNR, FQNEAQ (reference sequence). The time point is: sample taken at primary tumor resection. The study sequenced unsorted whole RNA from tumor, nontumor lung or frozen PBMC. The donors, about 78 patients with untreated early-stage non-small cell lung cancer, provided the samples. The chain uses TRBV7-9 and TRBJ2-7, with TRBD1 identical over 7 bases. The TCR sequence derives from a male donor with early-stage non-small cell lung cancer. Sequenced here: PBMCs, sampled at surgery. CDR3 in amino acids: CASSSPGTDSYEQYF. Written as DNA, the CDR3 is TGTGCCAGCAGCTCCCCCGGGACAGACTCCTACGAGCAGTACTTC.